This passage covers 18 T cell receptor beta chains from one sample sequenced in a study of cytomegalovirus exposure and HLA in healthy donors. The PCR employed 60 Vbeta primers together with 13 Jbeta primers. Profiling relied on immunoSEQ multiplex PCR, and the TCRdb table lists in-frame clones only, not all of them. The top ten hold roughly 4% of the sample, which has about 99,000 clones, roughly 80% seen once. The sequenced material came from PBMCs. The source of these receptors is a man over 45 in good health and CMV-seropositive.

The chain uses TRBV7-9 and TRBJ2-2; TRBD1 aligns across 8 bases. J gave up 1 base and V 3 bases, and 1 base lay outside the gene matches. The germline V gene encodes CDR1 SEHNR and CDR2 FQNEAQ (reference sequence). The CDR3 is 15 amino acids. The CDR3 loop reads CASSFGTGNTGELFF. DNA for the CDR3: TGTGCCAGCAGCTTCGGGACAGGGAACACCGGGGAGCTGTTTTTT.

The V and J genes are TRBV28 and TRBJ2-7; 10 nucleotides line up with TRBD1. The germline V gene has CDR1 MDHEN and CDR2 SYDVKM. V lost 5 bases and J lost 1; bases outside the gene matches: 8. The CDR3 runs to 16 residues. This CDR3 is CASSPYRQGASYEQYF. The CDR3 DNA sequence: TGTGCCAGCAGTCCTTACCGACAGGGGGCGTCCTACGAGCAGTACTTC.

This chain uses TRBV28 with TRBJ2-6; weak D call: TRBD2 (5 bases). Trimming removed 3 bases at V and 0 bases at J, with 9 bases between. The CDR3 has 16 amino acids. Germline CDR1 reads MDHEN; CDR2 reads SYDVKM. CDR3 in amino acids: CASSFGELSGANVLTF. The CDR3 DNA sequence: TGTGCCAGCAGTTTCGGGGAGCTCTCTGGGGCCAACGTCCTGACTTTC.

The gene calls are TRBV6-1 and TRBJ1-5, with D uncertain. Germline CDR1 is MNHNS and CDR2 is SASEGT. With 6 bases removed from V and 8 bases from J, the gap between germline ends came to 17 bases. The CDR3 length is 14 residues. In DNA form, the CDR3 reads TGTGCCAGCAGCTATCGAGTGGGCTGGGAGCCCCAGCATTTT. Protein product: CASSYRVGWEPQHF.

For the CDR3, the DNA is TGTGCCAGCAGCTTAGTTTACAGCCCAACCTTGAACACTGAAGCTTTCTTT. This encodes CASSLVYSPTLNTEAFF. The chain uses TRBV7-2 and TRBJ1-1; no firm D call. Trimming stripped 1 base from V and 0 bases from J, with 15 bases between. This CDR3 region has 17 residues. Germline values: CDR1 SGHTA, CDR2 FQGNSA.

V usage is TRBV7-2 and J usage is TRBJ2-3; 10 bases align to TRBD2. CDR3 length equals 15 residues. The V gene end was trimmed by 2 bases and the J gene end by 5 bases; junction bases not matched to a gene: 4. The germline V gene encodes CDR1 SGHTA and CDR2 FQGNSA. CDR3 coding DNA: TGTGCCAGCAGCTTACTAGCGGGAGAGGTAGATACGCAGTATTTT. It is translated as CASSLLAGEVDTQYF. Together with reference TRBV7-2 and TRBJ2-3, the CDR3 gives the full variable domain: GAGVSQSPSNKVTEKGKDVELRCDPISGHTALYWYRQSLGQGLEFLIYFQGNSAPDKSGLPSDRFSAERTGGSVSTLTIQRTQQEDSAVYLCASSLLAGEVDTQYFGPGTRLTVL.

This sequence joins TRBV5-1 and TRBJ2-2; the D gene is possibly TRBD2 (6 bases). Germline V gene data show CDR1 as SGHRS and CDR2 as YFSETQ. The CDR3 contains 15 residues. The V end lost 0 bases, the J end lost 4 bases, and 10 bases lay between the germline ends. The CDR3 nucleotides read TGCGCCAGCAGCTTGGCCGTGGGGGGCACCGGGGAGCTGTTTTTT. Translation gives CASSLAVGGTGELFF.

This clone turned up a few times. The chain uses TRBV7-6 and TRBJ2-5, with 10 bases fitting TRBD1. CDR3 length: 13 amino acids. From germline, CDR1 is SGHVS and CDR2 FNYEAQ. V gave up 5 bases and J gave up 4 bases; unmatched junction bases: 1. Written as DNA, the CDR3 is TGTGCCAGCAGCCGGACAGGGGGAGAGACCCAGTACTTC. Amino acid sequence: CASSRTGGETQYF.

The gene calls are TRBV7-9 and TRBJ2-7, with D possibly being TRBD2 (6 bases). There are 13 residues in the CDR3. The germline V gene encodes CDR1 SEHNR and CDR2 FQNEAQ (reference sequence). V was clipped by 6 bases and J by 4 bases, with 13 bases between them. The CDR3 here is CASSPGLGYEQYF. Written as DNA, the CDR3 is TGTGCCAGCAGTCCGGGACTCGGATACGAGCAGTACTTC.

The V call is TRBV28, the J call TRBJ2-5, with TRBD1 matching over 7 bases. The closer fit of TRBJ2-7 to the DNA end suggests the J call may be wrong. The germline CDR1 and CDR2 sequences are MDHEN and SYDVKM. CDR3 length: 15 amino acids. The CDR3 bases are TGTGCCAGCAGACAGAACTCCGGGACAGACTACGAGCAGTACTTC. Translation: CASRQNSGTDYEQYF.

V and J are TRBV9 and TRBJ2-3; D gene ambiguous. Germline loops: CDR1 SGDLS, CDR2 YYNGEE. V was shortened by 0 bases and J by 2 bases, with 10 bases between the two germline ends. This CDR3 contains 15 residues. The DNA for the CDR3 is TGTGCCAGCAGCGTAGGAGCCATCTTCACAGATACGCAGTATTTT. This translates into CASSVGAIFTDTQYF.

V usage is TRBV6-1 and J usage is TRBJ2-7, with unresolved D. Germline V gene lookup returns CDR1 MNHNS and CDR2 SASEGT. Deletions cut 8 bases from V and 2 bases from J, with 13 bases between. This CDR3 contains 13 residues. The CDR3 DNA reads TGTGCCAGCCGCGTACAAGGAGCCTACGAGCAGTACTTC. Its protein product is CASRVQGAYEQYF.

The genes are TRBV25-1 and TRBJ2-5, with TRBD1 matching 10 bases. The trim removed 8 bases at V and 0 bases at J, leaving 6 bases unmatched. The CDR3 is 15 amino acids. The germline gives CDR1 MGHDK, CDR2 SYGVNS. CDR3 sequence (DNA): TGTGCCAGCCGGGACAGGGGTCAGTACCAAGAGACCCAGTACTTC. Translated, it gives CASRDRGQYQETQYF. The full variable domain, with the rest looked up from reference TRBV25-1 and TRBJ2-5, is EADIYQTPRYLVIGTGKKITLECSQTMGHDKMYWYQQDPGMELHLIHYSYGVNSTEKGDLSSESTVSRIRTEHFPLTLESARPSHTSQYLCASRDRGQYQETQYFGPGTRLLVL.

A word on this clone: This sample also contains other DNA sequences that code for the same CDR3. V and J are TRBV9 and TRBJ1-2; maybe TRBD1 (6 bases). Germline-derived CDR1 and CDR2 are SGDLS and YYNGEE. CDR3 length equals 15 residues. The ends were cut back, 0 bases at V and 2 bases at J, with 11 bases in the middle. CDR3 nucleotides: TGTGCCAGCAGCGTAGGAGTGGGGGCCAACTATGGCTACACCTTC. Translating it yields CASSVGVGANYGYTF.

CDR3 sequence: CASSLRDRGRNTEAFF. The CDR3 bases are TGTGCCAGTAGTTTACGGGACAGGGGGAGGAACACTGAAGCTTTCTTT. The chain combines TRBV19 with TRBJ1-1; TRBD1 matches 11 bases. The CDR3 length is 16 residues. V lost 5 bases to trimming and J lost 1 base; unmatched junction nucleotides: 6. CDR1 and CDR2 (germline): LNHDA, SQIVND (reference sequence).

This clone was observed a single time. The chain recombines TRBV19 with TRBJ1-1; 7 positions match TRBD1. The CDR3 is made up of 15 amino acids. The germline V gene has CDR1 LNHDA and CDR2 SQIVND (reference sequence). Trimming removed 7 bases from V and 6 bases from J; junction bases left unmatched: 14. This CDR3 reads CASTPQGPRGPEAFF. The CDR3 bases are TGTGCCAGTACCCCACAGGGGCCGCGGGGACCTGAAGCTTTCTTT.

J is TRBJ1-1 and V is TRBV27; 7 bases are shared with TRBD1. Germline V lookup: CDR1 MNHEY, CDR2 SMNVEV (reference sequence). This CDR3 spans 15 amino acids. The V and J ends lost 2 bases and 5 bases, in that order; junction bases with no gene match: 8. The CDR3 DNA follows: TGTGCCAGCAGTTTAAGACAGGGCGGTGTTACTGAAGCTTTCTTT. It yields the protein CASSLRQGGVTEAFF.

CDR3 residues: CASSLYSGNNEQFF. CDR3 bases: TGTGCCAGCAGCTTATATTCAGGGAACAATGAGCAGTTCTTC. V and J are TRBV11-2 and TRBJ2-1; TRBD1 might be the D (5 bases). Germline V gene lookup returns CDR1 SGHAT and CDR2 FQNNGV. The ends were cut back, 2 bases at V and 5 bases at J, with 10 bases in the middle. The CDR3 is 14 residues long.